The clone carrying this T cell receptor (beta chain) was seen just once. The run of the v3.0 immunoSEQ assay was at survey level. Only in-frame clones appear in the TCRdb table, and some are missing; sequencing was by immunoSEQ multiplex PCR. The sample yields roughly 21,000 clones, around 81% seen once. This sample was taken from a study of long-term antiretroviral therapy in people with HIV. V shed 3 bases, J shed 8 bases, and the junction held 14 bases outside the gene matches. CDR1 is LNHDA and CDR2 is SQIVND in the germline V gene (reference sequence). The CDR3 runs 16 residues. V gene TRBV19 combines with J gene TRBJ1-2; 8 nucleotides agree with TRBD1. Source: unsorted PBMCs, taken 0.1 years before starting antiretroviral therapy. The TCR comes from a man aged 35-49 years with HIV. The CDR3 DNA reads TGTGCCAGTAGTATCCCCCGTGGACAGGGAATGCGAGGCTACACCTTC. This sequence encodes CASSIPRGQGMRGYTF.